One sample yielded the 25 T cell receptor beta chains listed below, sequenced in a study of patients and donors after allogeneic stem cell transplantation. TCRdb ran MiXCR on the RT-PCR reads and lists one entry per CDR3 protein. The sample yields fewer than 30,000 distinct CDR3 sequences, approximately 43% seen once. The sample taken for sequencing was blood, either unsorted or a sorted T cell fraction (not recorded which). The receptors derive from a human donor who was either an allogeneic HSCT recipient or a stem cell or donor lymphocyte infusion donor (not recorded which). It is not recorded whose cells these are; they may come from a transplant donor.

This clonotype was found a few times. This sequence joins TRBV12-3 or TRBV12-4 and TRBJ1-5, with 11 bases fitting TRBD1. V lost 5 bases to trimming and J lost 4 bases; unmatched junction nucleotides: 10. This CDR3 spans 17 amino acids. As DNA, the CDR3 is TGTGCCAGCAGTCCCCGGACAGGGGGCTTTCCGAATCAGCCCCAGCATTTT. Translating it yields CASSPRTGGFPNQPQHF.

The CDR3 protein is CASTEVRRNTEAFF. The DNA for the CDR3 is TGTGCCAGCACCGAAGTGAGGCGGAACACTGAAGCTTTCTTT. The V gene is TRBV2, the J gene TRBJ1-1, with D uncertain. The CDR3 runs to 14 residues. Germline V lookup: CDR1 SNHLY, CDR2 FYNNEI. V lost 7 bases and J lost 1, with 13 bases in between.

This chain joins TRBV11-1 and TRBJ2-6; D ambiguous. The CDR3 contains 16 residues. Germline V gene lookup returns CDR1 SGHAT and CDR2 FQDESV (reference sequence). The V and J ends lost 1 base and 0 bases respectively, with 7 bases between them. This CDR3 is CASSLDRLSGANVLTF. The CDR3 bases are TGTGCCAGCAGCTTAGATCGGCTCTCTGGGGCCAACGTCCTGACTTTC. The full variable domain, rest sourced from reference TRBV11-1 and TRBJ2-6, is EAEVAQSPRYKITEKSQAVAFWCDPISGHATLYWYRQILGQGPELLVQFQDESVVDDSQLPKDRFSAERLKGVDSTLKIQPAELGDSAMYLCASSLDRLSGANVLTFGAGSRLTVL.

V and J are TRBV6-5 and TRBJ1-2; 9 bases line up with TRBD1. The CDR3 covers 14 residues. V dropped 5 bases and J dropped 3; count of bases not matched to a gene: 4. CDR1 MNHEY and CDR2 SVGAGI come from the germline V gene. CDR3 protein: CASSTRTGDYGYTF. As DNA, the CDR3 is TGTGCCAGCAGTACCCGGACAGGGGACTATGGCTACACCTTC.

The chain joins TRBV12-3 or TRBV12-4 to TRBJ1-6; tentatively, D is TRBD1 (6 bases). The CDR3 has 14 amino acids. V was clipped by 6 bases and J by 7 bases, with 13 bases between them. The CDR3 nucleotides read TGTGCCAGCAGGACCCGGACAGCCAATTCACCCCTCCACTTT. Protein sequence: CASRTRTANSPLHF.

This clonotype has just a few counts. The CDR3 DNA is TGCGCCAGCAGCCAAGATATGGGGCCCGGGGGACGCGAGCAGTACTTC. It yields the protein CASSQDMGPGGREQYF. The chain joins TRBV4-1 to TRBJ2-7; possible D gene TRBD2, 6 bases. Trimming stripped 0 bases from V and 6 bases from J, with 18 bases between. The CDR3 is 16 residues long. Germline V gives CDR1 MGHRA, CDR2 YSYEKL.

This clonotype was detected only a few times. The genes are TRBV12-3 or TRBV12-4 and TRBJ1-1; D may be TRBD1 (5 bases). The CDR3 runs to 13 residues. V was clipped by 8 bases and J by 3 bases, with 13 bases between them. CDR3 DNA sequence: TGTGCCAGCGCGGTTAAGGGGTACACTGAAGCTTTCTTT. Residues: CASAVKGYTEAFF.

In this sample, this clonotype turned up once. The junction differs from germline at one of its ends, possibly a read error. The CDR3 bases are TGTGCTAGCAGCTTGGACAGGCAAGAGACCCAGTACTTC. Amino acid sequence: CASSLDRQETQYF. This chain connects TRBV7-7 to TRBJ2-5, with TRBD1 identical over 7 bases. The germline gives CDR1 SSHAT, CDR2 FNYEAQ (reference sequence). CDR3 size: 13 residues.

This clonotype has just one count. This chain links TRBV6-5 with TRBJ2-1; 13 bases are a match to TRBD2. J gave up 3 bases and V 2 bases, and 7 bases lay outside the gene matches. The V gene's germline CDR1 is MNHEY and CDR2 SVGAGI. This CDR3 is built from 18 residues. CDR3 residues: CASSYVSGLAGVYNEQFF. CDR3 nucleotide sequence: TGTGCCAGCAGTTACGTATCCGGACTAGCGGGGGTCTACAATGAGCAGTTCTTC.

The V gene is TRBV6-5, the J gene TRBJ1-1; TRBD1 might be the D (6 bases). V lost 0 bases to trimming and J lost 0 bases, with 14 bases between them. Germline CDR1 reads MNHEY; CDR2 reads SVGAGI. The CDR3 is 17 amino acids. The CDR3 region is CASSYSKGGRVNTEAFF. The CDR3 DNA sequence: TGTGCCAGCAGTTACTCGAAAGGGGGGCGCGTGAACACTGAAGCTTTCTTT.

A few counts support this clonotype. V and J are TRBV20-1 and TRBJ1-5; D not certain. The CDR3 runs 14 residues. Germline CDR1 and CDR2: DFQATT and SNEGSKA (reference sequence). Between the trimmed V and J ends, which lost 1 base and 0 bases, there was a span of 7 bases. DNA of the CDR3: TGCAGTGCTAGAGGAGGCGGTAGCAATCAGCCCCAGCATTTT. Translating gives CSARGGGSNQPQHF.

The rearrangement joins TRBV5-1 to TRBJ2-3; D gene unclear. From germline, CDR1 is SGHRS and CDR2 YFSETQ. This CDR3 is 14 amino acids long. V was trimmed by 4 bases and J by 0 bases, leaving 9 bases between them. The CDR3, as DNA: TGCGCCAGCAGCCGTGACGGGAGCACAGATACGCAGTATTTT. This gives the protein CASSRDGSTDTQYF.

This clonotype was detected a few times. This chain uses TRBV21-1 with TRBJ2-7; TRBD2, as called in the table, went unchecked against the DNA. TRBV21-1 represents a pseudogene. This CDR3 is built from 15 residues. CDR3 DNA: TGTGCCAGCAGCAAACCGGCGGGATACTCCTACGAGCAGTACTTC. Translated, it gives CASSKPAGYSYEQYF.

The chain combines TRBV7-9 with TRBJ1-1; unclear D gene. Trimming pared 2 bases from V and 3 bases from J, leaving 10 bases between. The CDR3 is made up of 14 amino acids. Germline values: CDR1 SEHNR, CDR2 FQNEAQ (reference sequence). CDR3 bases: TGTGCCAGCAGCTTAACGGAGGCTCACACTGAAGCTTTCTTT. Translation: CASSLTEAHTEAFF.

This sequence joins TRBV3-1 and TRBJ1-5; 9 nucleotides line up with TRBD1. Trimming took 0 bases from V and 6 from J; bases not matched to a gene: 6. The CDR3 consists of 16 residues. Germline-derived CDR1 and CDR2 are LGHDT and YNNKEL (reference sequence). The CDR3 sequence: CASSQDGTGLSQPQHF. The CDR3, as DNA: TGTGCCAGCAGCCAAGATGGGACAGGGCTATCTCAGCCCCAGCATTTT. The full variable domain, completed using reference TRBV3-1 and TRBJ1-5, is DTAVSQTPKYLVTQMGNDKSIKCEQNLGHDTMYWYKQDSKKFLKIMFSYNNKELIINETVPNRFSPKSPDKAHLNLHINSLELGDSAVYFCASSQDGTGLSQPQHFGDGTRLSIL.

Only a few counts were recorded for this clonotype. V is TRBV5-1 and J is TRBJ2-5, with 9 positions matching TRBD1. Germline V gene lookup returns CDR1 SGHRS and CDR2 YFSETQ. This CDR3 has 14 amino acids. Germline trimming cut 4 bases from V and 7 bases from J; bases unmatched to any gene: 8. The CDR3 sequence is CASSPGQGRGTQYF. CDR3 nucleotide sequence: TGCGCCAGCAGCCCTGGACAGGGGAGGGGGACCCAGTACTTC.

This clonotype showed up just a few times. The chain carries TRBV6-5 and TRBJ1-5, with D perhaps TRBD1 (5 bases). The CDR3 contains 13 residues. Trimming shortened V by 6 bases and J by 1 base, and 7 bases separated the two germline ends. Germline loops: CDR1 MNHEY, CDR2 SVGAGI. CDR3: CASSRGSNQPQHF. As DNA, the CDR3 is TGTGCCAGCAGCCGGGGGAGCAATCAGCCCCAGCATTTT.

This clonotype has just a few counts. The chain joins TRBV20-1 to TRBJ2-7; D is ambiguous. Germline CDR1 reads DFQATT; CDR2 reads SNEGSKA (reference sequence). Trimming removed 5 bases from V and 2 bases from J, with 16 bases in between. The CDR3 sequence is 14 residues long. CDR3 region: CSALKAGDTYEQYF. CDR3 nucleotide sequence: TGCAGTGCTCTTAAGGCAGGCGATACCTACGAGCAGTACTTC.

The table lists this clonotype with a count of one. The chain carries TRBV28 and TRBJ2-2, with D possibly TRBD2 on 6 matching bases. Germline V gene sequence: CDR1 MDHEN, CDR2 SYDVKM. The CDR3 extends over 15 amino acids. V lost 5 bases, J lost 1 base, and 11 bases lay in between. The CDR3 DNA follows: TGTGCCAGCAGTCCGGGACTTCTGAACACCGGGGAGCTGTTTTTT. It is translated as CASSPGLLNTGELFF.

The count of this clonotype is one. CDR3 residues: CASSPISGTRSIIDTQYF. CDR3 coding DNA: TGTGCCAGCAGCCCTATCTCCGGGACTAGGTCAATTATAGATACGCAGTATTTT. The V call is TRBV7-6, the J call TRBJ2-3, with 8 bases matching TRBD2. After removal of 5 bases from V and 5 bases from J, the junction contained 18 bases not matched to a gene. Germline CDR1 reads SGHVS; CDR2 reads FNYEAQ. This CDR3 is 18 amino acids long.

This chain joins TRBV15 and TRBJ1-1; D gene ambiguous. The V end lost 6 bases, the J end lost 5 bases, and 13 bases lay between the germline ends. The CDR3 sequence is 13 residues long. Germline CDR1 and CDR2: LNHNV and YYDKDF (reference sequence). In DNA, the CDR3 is TGTGCCACCAGGTGGCAGACAACAACTGAAGCTTTCTTT. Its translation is CATRWQTTTEAFF.

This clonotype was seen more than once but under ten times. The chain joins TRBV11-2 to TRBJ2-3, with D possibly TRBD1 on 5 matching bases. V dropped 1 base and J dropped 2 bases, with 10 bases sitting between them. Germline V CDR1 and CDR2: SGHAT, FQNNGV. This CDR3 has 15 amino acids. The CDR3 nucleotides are TGTGCCAGCAGCTTAGGACAGCTGGACACAGATACGCAGTATTTT. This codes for CASSLGQLDTDTQYF.

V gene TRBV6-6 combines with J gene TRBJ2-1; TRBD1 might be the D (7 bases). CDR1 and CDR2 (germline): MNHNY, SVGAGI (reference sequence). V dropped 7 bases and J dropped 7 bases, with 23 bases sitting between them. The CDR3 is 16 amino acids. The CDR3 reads CASTLLSRGAGNEQFF. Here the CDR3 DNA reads TGTGCCAGCACCCTTTTGAGCAGGGGGGCCGGGAATGAGCAGTTCTTC.

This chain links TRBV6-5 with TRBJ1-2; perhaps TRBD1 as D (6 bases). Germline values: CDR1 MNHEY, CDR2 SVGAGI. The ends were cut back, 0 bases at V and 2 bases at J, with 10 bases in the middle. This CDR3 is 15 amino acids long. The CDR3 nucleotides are TGTGCCAGCAGTTACTCGGATACAGGGAACTATGGCTACACCTTC. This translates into CASSYSDTGNYGYTF.

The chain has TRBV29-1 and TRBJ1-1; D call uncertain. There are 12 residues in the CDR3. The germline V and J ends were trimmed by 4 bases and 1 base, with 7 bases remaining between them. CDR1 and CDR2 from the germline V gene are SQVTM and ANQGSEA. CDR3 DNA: TGCAGCGTTGTGCGTGGGAACACTGAAGCTTTCTTT. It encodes CSVVRGNTEAFF.